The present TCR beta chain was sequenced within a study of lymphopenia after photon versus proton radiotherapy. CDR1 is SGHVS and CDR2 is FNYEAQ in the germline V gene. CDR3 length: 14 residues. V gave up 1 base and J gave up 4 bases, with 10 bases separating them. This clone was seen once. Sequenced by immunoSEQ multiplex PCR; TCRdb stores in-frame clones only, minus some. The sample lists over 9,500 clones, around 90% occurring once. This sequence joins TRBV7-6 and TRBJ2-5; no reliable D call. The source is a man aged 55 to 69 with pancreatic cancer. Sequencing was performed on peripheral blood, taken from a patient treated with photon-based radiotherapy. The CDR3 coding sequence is TGTGCCAGCAGCTTAGGCGCGTTTGGAGAGACCCAGTACTTC. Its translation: CASSLGAFGETQYF.